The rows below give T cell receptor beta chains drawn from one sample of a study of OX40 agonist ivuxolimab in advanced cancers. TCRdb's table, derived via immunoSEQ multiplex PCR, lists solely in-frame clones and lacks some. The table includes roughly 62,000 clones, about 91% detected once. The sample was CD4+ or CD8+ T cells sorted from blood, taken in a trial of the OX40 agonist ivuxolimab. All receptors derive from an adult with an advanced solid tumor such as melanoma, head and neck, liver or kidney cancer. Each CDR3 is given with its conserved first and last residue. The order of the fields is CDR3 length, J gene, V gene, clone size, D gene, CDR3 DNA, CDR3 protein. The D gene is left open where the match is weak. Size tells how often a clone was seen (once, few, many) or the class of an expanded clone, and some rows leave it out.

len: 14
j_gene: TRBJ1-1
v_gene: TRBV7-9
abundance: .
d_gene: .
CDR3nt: TGTGCCAGCAGCTTAGGACAGCCATTAAGGGAAGCTTTCTTT
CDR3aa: CASSLGQPLREAFF

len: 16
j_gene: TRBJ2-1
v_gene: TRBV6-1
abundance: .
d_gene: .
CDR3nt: TGTGCCAGCAGTGAAAAGGTACAGGTCATCTACAATGAGCAGTTCTTC
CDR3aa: CASSEKVQVIYNEQFF

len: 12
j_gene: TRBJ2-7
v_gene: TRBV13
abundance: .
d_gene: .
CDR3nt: TGTGCCAGCAGCTTTGGGGGCTACGAGCAGTACTTC
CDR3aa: CASSFGGYEQYF

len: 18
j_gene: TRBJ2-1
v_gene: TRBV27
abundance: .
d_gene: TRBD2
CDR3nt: TGTGCCAGCAGTTTATCCGTTGGTAGCGGGATGTCCTACAATGAGCAGTTCTTC
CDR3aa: CASSLSVGSGMSYNEQFF

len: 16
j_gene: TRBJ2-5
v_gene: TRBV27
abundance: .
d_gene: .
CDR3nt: TGTGCCAGCAGTCCCGGACGCAACTGGTACCAAGAGACCCAGTACTTC
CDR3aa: CASSPGRNWYQETQYF

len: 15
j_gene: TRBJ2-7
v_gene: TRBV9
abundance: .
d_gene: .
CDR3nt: TGTGCCAGCAGCGCCCGGGATCTAGACTCCTACGAGCAGTACTTC
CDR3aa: CASSARDLDSYEQYF

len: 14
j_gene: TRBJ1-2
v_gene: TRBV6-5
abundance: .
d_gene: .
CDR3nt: TGTGCCACCGTTACAGGGCCTTCGGGGGGAGGCTACACCTTC
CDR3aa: CATVTGPSGGGYTF

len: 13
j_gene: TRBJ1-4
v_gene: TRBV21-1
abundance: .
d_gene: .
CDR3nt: TGTGCCAGCAGCACGGGAACTAATGAAAAACTGTTTTTT
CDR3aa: CASSTGTNEKLFF

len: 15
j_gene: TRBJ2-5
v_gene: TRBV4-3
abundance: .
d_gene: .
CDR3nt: TGCGCCAGCAGCCAAGACAGGGGGGGCCAAGAGACCCAGTACTTC
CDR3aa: CASSQDRGGQETQYF

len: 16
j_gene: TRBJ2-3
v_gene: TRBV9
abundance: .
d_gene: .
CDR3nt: TGTGCCAGCAGCCCTGGGGCCCCGATAGGAACAGATACGCAGTATTTT
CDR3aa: CASSPGAPIGTDTQYF

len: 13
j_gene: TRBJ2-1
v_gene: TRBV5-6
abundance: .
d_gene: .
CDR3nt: TGTGCCAGCAGCCCTGGGTGGGCACATGAGCAGTTCTTC
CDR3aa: CASSPGWAHEQFF

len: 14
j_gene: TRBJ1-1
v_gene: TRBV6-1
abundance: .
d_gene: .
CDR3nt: TGTGCCAGCAGTGAAACTATAATGAACACTGAAGCTTTCTTT
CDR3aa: CASSETIMNTEAFF

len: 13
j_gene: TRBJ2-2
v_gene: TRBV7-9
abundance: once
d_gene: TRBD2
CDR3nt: TGTGCCAGTCTAGCGGTTAACACCGGGGAGCTGTTTTTT
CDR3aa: CASLAVNTGELFF

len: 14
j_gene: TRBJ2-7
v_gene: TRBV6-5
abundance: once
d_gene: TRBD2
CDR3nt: TGTGCCAGCAGTTACGCGCGGGGGACCTACGAGCAGTACTTC
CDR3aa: CASSYARGTYEQYF

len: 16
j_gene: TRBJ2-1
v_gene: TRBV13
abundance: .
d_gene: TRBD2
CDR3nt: TGTGCCAGCAGCTTAGAGGTGCTAGCGGGAGTTGTTGAGCAGTTCTTC
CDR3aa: CASSLEVLAGVVEQFF

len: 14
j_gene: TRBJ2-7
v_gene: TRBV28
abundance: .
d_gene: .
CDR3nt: TGTGCCAGCAGTAGGGATGGCGGTGTCTACGAGCAGTACTTC
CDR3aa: CASSRDGGVYEQYF

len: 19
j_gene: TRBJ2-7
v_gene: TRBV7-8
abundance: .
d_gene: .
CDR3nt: TGTGCCAGCAGCTTAGCTGTAGGTACTAGCCGCGGGCCGGGCTACGAGCAGTACTTC
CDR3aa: CASSLAVGTSRGPGYEQYF

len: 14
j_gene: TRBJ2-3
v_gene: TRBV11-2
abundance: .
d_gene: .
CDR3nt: TGTGCCAGCAGTCTTGAACAGGAGACAGATACGCAGTATTTT
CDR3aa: CASSLEQETDTQYF

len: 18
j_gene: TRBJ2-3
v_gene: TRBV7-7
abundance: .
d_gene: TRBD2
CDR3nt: TGTGCCAGCAGCTTATTTGCGGAAACTAGCGGAAACACAGATACGCAGTATTTT
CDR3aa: CASSLFAETSGNTDTQYF

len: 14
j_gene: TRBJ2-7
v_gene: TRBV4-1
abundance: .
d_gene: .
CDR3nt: TGCGCCAGCAGCCAGCAGGGAAGGAATGGCGAGCAGTACTTC
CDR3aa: CASSQQGRNGEQYF

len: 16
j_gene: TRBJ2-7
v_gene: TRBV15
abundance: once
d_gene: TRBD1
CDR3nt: TGTGCCACCAGCAGAGGACTAAGACAGGGAGAATACGAGCAGTACTTC
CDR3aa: CATSRGLRQGEYEQYF

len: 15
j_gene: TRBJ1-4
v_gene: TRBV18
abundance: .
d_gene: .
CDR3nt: TGTGCCAGCTCACCACCGGGAGGGACGAATGAAAAACTGTTTTTT
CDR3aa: CASSPPGGTNEKLFF

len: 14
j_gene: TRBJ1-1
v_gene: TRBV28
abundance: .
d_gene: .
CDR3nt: TGTGCCAGCAGTTTCCCAGGGGTGAACACTGAAGCTTTCTTT
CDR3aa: CASSFPGVNTEAFF

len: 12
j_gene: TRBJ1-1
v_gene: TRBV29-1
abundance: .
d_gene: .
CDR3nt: TGCAGCGTTGAAGGGAACAGGGTTGATGCTTTCTTT
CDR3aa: CSVEGNRVDAFF

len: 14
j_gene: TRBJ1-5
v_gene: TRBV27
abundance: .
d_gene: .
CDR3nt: TGTGCCAGCAGTCAATTACCTCTAACGCCGCCCCAGCATTTT
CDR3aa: CASSQLPLTPPQHF

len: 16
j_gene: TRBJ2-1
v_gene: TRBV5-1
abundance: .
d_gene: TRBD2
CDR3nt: TGCGCCAGCAGTCTGAGGGGACTAGCGGAATACAATGAGCAGTTCTTC
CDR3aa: CASSLRGLAEYNEQFF

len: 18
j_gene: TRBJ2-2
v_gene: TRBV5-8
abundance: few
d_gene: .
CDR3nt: TGTGCCAGCAGCTCACTCAGTTTCGGGCCCGCTAACACCGGGGAGCTGTTTTTT
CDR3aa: CASSSLSFGPANTGELFF

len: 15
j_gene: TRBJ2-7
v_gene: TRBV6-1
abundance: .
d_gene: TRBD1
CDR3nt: TGTGCCAGCAGTACTATACAGGGGGCCACCTACGAGCAGTACTTC
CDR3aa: CASSTIQGATYEQYF

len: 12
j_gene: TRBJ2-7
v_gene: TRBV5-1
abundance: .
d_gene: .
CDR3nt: TGCGCCAGCAGCTTAAACCCCTACGAGCAGTACTTC
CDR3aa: CASSLNPYEQYF

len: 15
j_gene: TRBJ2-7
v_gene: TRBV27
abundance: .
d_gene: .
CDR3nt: TGTGCCAGCAGCTATCAAGGAGCGAGCCACTACGAGCAGTACTTC
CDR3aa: CASSYQGASHYEQYF